Shown below are 10 T cell receptor beta chains from a single sample sequenced in a study of beta chain features in type 1 diabetes. Expressed TCRB transcripts were sequenced because the entire RNA isolate underwent reverse transcription. TCRdb's table, derived via immunoSEQ multiplex PCR, lists solely in-frame clones and lacks some. This sample has 450,000 to 550,000 clones, with 30% found just once. Sequencing was performed on naive CD4+ T cells from blood. The origin of the receptors is a man aged 18 to 35 in good health.

In its sample, this clone was seen a few times. The J gene is TRBJ2-1, the V gene TRBV6-6, with D hard to call. Germline assignment: CDR1 MNHNY and CDR2 SVGAGI (reference sequence). V lost 2 bases and J 5 bases, leaving 4 bases between the germline ends. The CDR3 length is 12 residues. The CDR3, as DNA: TGTGCCAGCAGTTACGTCGACAATGAGCAGTTCTTC. Translating gives CASSYVDNEQFF.

A few counts support this clone. The rearrangement links TRBV29-1 to TRBJ1-5, with D possibly being TRBD1 (6 bases). The CDR3 length is 13 residues. Germline-derived CDR1 and CDR2 are SQVTM and ANQGSEA. V lost 6 bases and J lost 10, with 19 bases in between. This chain's CDR3 is CSVVYRDAGPQHF. The CDR3 nucleotides read TGCAGCGTAGTATACAGGGACGCAGGACCCCAGCATTTT.

The genes are TRBV25-1 and TRBJ1-1; 9 nucleotides align to TRBD1. J lost 8 bases, V lost 6 bases, and 7 bases had no gene match. This CDR3 contains 13 residues. Germline CDR1 and CDR2: MGHDK and SYGVNS. CDR3 nucleotides: TGTGCCAGCAGGCACATGGGACAGGGAGAAGCTTTCTTT. As protein: CASRHMGQGEAFF.

J is TRBJ1-5 and V is TRBV15, with D tentatively TRBD1 (5 bases). The germline gives CDR1 LNHNV, CDR2 YYDKDF (reference sequence). Deletions cut 0 bases from V and 1 base from J, with 7 bases between. The CDR3 spans 15 residues. The CDR3 DNA sequence: TGTGCCACCAGCAGAGATGGGGCGAGCAATCAGCCCCAGCATTTT. The encoded protein is CATSRDGASNQPQHF.

V gene TRBV14 combines with J gene TRBJ1-2; D gene ambiguous. The CDR3 runs 16 residues. Germline-derived CDR1 and CDR2 are SGHDN and FVKESK. V lost 1 base and J lost 0, with 12 bases in between. The CDR3 sequence: CASSQARAGSNYGYTF. As DNA, the CDR3 is TGTGCCAGCAGCCAAGCCCGGGCAGGTTCTAACTATGGCTACACCTTC.

The J gene is TRBJ2-7, the V gene TRBV6-6; TRBD2 might be the D (6 bases). From germline, CDR1 is MNHNY and CDR2 SVGAGI (reference sequence). There are 15 residues in the CDR3. Between the trimmed V and J ends, which lost 5 bases and 4 bases, there was a span of 18 bases. CDR3 sequence: CASSPGGTRTYEQYF. CDR3 sequence (DNA): TGTGCCAGCAGTCCAGGTGGGACTCGTACTTACGAGCAGTACTTC.

The chain uses TRBV5-1 and TRBJ2-4; D is possibly TRBD1 or TRBD2 (5 bases each). V was trimmed by 3 bases and J by 6 bases, leaving 13 bases between them. The V gene's germline CDR1 is SGHRS and CDR2 YFSETQ. This CDR3 is built from 14 residues. Here the CDR3 reads CASSSRMGPNIQYF. CDR3 in DNA: TGCGCCAGCAGCTCTCGGATGGGACCAAACATTCAGTACTTC. The complete variable domain, with remaining parts taken from reference TRBV5-1 and TRBJ2-4, reads KAGVTQTPRYLIKTRGQQVTLSCSPISGHRSVSWYQQTPGQGLQFLFEYFSETQRNKGNFPGRFSGRQFSNSRSEMNVSTLELGDSALYLCASSSRMGPNIQYFGAGTRLSVL.

This clone was counted between two and nine times. At the DNA level, this CDR3 is encoded by other sequences in the same sample as well. The V and J genes are TRBV7-9 and TRBJ1-2; D uncertain. Germline CDR1 is SEHNR and CDR2 is FQNEAQ (reference sequence). V was clipped by 2 bases and J by 1 base, with 5 bases between them. The CDR3 sequence is 13 residues long. This chain's CDR3 is CASSLPGNYGYTF. Written as DNA, the CDR3 is TGTGCCAGCAGCTTACCGGGTAACTATGGCTACACCTTC.

The sample holds a few counts of this clone. The rearrangement uses TRBV25-1 and TRBJ2-3; D remains ambiguous. Trimming left V 4 bases short and J 3 bases short, with 8 bases between. This CDR3 is built from 13 residues. Per the germline V gene, CDR1 is MGHDK and CDR2 is SYGVNS. The CDR3 region has the DNA TGTGCCAGCAGTGGTGCAGGAACAGATACGCAGTATTTT. It translates to CASSGAGTDTQYF.

The chain employs TRBV20-1 and TRBJ1-1; D remains ambiguous. The CDR3 runs to 11 residues. V dropped 3 bases and J dropped 11 bases, with 13 bases sitting between them. Germline V CDR1 and CDR2: DFQATT, SNEGSKA (reference sequence). The CDR3 nucleotides are TGCAGTGCTAGTCTGCTTGGGAGGGCTTTCTTT. This sequence encodes CSASLLGRAFF.